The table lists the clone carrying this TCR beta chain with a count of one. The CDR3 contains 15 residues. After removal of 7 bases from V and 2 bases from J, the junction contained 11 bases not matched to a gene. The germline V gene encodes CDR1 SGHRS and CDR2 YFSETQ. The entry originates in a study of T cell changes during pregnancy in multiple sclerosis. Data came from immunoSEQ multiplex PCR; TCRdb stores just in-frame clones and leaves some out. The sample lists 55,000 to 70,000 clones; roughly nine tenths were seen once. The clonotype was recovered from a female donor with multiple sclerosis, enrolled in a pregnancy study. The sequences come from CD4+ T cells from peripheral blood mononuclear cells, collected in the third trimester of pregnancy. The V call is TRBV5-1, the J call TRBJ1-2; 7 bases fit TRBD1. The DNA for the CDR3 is TGCGCCAGCGCACCGGGTGACAGGGCGAACTATGGCTACACCTTC. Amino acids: CASAPGDRANYGYTF. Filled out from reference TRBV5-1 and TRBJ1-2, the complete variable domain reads KAGVTQTPRYLIKTRGQQVTLSCSPISGHRSVSWYQQTPGQGLQFLFEYFSETQRNKGNFPGRFSGRQFSNSRSEMNVSTLELGDSALYLCASAPGDRANYGYTFGSGTRLTVV.